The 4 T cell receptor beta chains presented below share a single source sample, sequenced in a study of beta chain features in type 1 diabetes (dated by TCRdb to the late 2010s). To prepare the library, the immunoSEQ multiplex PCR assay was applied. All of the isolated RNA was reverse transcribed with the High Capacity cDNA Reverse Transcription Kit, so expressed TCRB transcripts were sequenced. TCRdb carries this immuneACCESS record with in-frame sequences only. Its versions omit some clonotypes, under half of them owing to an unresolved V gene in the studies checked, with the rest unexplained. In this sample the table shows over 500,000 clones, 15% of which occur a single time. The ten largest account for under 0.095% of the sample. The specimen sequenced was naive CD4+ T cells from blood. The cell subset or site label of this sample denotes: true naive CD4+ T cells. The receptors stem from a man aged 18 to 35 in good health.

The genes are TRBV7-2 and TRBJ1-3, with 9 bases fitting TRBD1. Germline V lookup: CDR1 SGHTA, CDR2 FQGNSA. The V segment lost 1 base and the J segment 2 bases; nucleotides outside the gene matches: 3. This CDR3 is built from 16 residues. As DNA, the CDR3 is TGTGCCAGCAGCTTAGAACAGGGGGCCACTGGAAACACCATATATTTT. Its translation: CASSLEQGATGNTIYF.

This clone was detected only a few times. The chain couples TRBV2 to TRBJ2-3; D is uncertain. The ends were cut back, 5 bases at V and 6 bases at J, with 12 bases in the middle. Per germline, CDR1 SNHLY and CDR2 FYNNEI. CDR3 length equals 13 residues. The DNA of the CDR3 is TGTGCCAGCAGTCCGTTATCGGTTGATACGCAGTATTTT. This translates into CASSPLSVDTQYF.

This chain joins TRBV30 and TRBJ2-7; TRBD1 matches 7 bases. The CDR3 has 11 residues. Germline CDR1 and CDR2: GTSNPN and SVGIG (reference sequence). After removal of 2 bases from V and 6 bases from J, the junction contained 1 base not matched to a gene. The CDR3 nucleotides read TGTGCCTGGAGTCCAGGGGGCGAGCAGTACTTC. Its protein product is CAWSPGGEQYF. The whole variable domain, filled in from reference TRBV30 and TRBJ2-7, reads SQTIHQWPATLVQPVGSPLSLECTVEGTSNPNLYWYRQAAGRGLQLLFYSVGIGQISSEVPQNLSASRPQDRQFILSSKKLLLSDSGFYLCAWSPGGEQYFGPGTRLTVT.

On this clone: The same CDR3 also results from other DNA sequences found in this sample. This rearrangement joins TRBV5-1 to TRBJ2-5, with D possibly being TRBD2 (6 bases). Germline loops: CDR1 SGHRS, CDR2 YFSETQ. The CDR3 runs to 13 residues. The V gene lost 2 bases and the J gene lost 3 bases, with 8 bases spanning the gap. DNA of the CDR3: TGCGCCAGCAGCTTAGGAGGGGAAGAGACCCAGTACTTC. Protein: CASSLGGEETQYF.